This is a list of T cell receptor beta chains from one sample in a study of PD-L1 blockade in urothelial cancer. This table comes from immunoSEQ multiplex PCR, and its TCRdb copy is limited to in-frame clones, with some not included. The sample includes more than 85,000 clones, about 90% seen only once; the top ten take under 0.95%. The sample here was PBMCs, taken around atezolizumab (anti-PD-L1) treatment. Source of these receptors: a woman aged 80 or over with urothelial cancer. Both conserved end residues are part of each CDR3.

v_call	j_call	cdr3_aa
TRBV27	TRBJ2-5	CASSIPGETQYF
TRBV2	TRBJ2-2	CASSTGFYTGELFF
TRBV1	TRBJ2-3	CTSSHPPVGGYTDTQYF
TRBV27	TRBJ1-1	CASLTTGLSEAFF
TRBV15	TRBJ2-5	CATSGGRSGRETQYF
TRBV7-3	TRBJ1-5	CASSLGLVGRGPRYSNQPQHF
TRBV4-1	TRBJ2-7	CASSQDVAGGWNEQYF
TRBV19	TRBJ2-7	CASSGRTSGRSYEQYF
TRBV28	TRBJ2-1	CASSLTDYNEQFF
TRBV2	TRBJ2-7	CASTPSGARSEQYF
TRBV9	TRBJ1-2	CASSPGQGSYGYTF
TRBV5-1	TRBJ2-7	CASTPGGKETGHSNEQYF
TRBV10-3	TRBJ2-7	CAISKGGGSYEQYF
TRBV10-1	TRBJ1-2	CASSESPGGYGYTF
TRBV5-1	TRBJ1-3	CASSPTASGNTIYF
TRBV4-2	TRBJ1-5	CASSQDPQARQDNQPQHF
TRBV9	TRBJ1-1	CASSVVGDLAGTEAFF
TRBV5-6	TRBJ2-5	CASSLGSGTSPPQTQYF
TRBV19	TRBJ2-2	CASSLRRGGELFF
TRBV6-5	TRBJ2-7	CASSSRDRGHEQYF
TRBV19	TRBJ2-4	CASSFNRIENIQYF
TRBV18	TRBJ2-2	CASSPPIGQTSPANTGELFF
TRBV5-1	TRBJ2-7	CASSLELEGEQYF
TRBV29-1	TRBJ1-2	CSVEEIPRVGYTF
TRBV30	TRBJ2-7	CAFARGLLGEQYF
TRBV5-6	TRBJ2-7	CASSWGQGKSSYEQYF
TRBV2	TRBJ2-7	CASSRDRGSYEQYF
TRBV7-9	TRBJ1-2	CASSLGQGYGYTF
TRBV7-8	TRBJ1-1	CASSFRAGRQNTEAFF
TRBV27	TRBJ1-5	CASSLQGTGGNQPQHF
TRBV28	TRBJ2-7	CASSLYGRDRGKGSSYEQYF
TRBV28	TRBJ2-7	CASSPLSGGLLGEQYF
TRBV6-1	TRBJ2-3	CASSATGSTDTQYF
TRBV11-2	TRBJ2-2	CASSPQQGFTGELFF
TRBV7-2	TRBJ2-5	CAGSGGVVETQYF
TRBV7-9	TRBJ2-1	CASSLESSFRNEQFF
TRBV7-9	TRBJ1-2	CASSLEGASYGYTF
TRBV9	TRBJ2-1	CASSRQGQGSWDEQFF
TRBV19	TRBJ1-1	CASSRETGNTEAFF
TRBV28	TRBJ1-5	CASSLGQGARSNQPQHF
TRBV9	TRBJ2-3	CASSLAGGGTDTQYF
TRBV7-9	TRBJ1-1	CASSLTGTGILEAFF
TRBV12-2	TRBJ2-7	CASRPRTSGFTYEQYF
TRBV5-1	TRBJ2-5	CASSVRGGKETQYF
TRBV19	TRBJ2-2	CASQGQGNTGELFF
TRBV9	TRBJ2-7	CASSGDIRGTGTYEQYF
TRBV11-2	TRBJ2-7	CASSTGSYEQYF
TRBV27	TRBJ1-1	CASSLSPGNTEAFF
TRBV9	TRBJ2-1	CASSVSGTGGNEQFF
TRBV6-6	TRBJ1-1	CASRAGSMNTEAFF
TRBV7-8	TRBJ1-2	CASSYPGGAYGYTF
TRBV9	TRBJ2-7	CASSADRGSGYEQYF
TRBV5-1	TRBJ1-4	CASSPGGLNEKLFF
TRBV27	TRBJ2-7	CASSFSGITYEQYF
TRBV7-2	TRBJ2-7	CASSFSPRREQYF
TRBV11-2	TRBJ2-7	CASSLSTTSGISYEQYF
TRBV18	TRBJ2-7	CASSPGQTQTYEQYF